The next 21 T cell receptor beta chains were all read from a single sample in a study of regulatory T cells in long-lasting Graves disease. iRepertoire HTBI primers and Arm-PCR of CDR3 regions built TCR beta libraries. TCRdb analysed the multiplex PCR reads with MiXCR anew, one entry per CDR3 protein. Of 450,000 or so distinct CDR3 sequences in the sample, about a fifth were seen once. The time point was: persistent/refractory GD, antithyroid drugs over 5 years with positive TRAb. PBMC RNA served as the TCR library source. The starting material was peripheral blood mononuclear cells (PBMCs), obtained when the disease was refractory, from a patient treated with antithyroid drugs. These TCRs come from a female donor with Graves disease.

This clonotype was counted many times. This chain links TRBV2 with TRBJ1-5, with D possibly TRBD1 on 6 matching bases. Trimming stripped 6 bases from V and 6 bases from J, with 15 bases between. The CDR3 totals 14 residues. Per the germline V gene, CDR1 is SNHLY and CDR2 is FYNNEI. The DNA of the CDR3 is TGTGCCAGCAGGGGGGCGTGGGAAGGTCAGCCCCAGCATTTT. Protein product: CASRGAWEGQPQHF.

The chain has TRBV18 and TRBJ1-5; TRBD1 is a possible D gene (5 bases). The germline gives CDR1 KGHSH, CDR2 LQKENI. This CDR3 spans 13 amino acids. Trimming took off 5 bases at V and 3 bases at J, with 8 bases between the two ends. The CDR3 here is CASSSDINQPQHF. The CDR3, as DNA: TGTGCCAGCTCATCGGACATCAATCAGCCCCAGCATTTT.

The V call is TRBV4-1, the J call TRBJ1-1, with a tentative D call TRBD1 (5 bases). V lost 3 bases and J 4 bases, leaving 15 bases between the germline ends. The length of the CDR3 is 15 residues. Germline lookup yields CDR1 MGHRA and CDR2 YSYEKL. The CDR3 is CASSHSFLGVTEAFF. The CDR3, as DNA: TGCGCCAGCAGCCATTCTTTTCTGGGGGTCACTGAAGCTTTCTTT.

This clonotype appeared many times. One end of the junction varies from germline; a read error may be responsible. The chain has TRBV6-1 and TRBJ1-1; 7 bases align to TRBD1. Germline assignment: CDR1 MNHNS and CDR2 SASEGT. CDR3 size: 15 residues. CDR3: CASSISGTVNSEAFF. The CDR3 region has the DNA TGTGCCAGCAGTATATCCGGGACAGTGAACAGTGAAGCTTTCTTT.

This clonotype was counted at least ten times. V is TRBV11-2 and J is TRBJ2-7; D may be TRBD1 (5 bases). Germline V gene sequence: CDR1 SGHAT, CDR2 FQNNGV. V was clipped by 7 bases and J by 1 base, with 11 bases between them. The CDR3 consists of 13 residues. CDR3 coding DNA: TGTGCCAGCAAGGGGCAGGGTTCCTACGAGCAGTACTTC. Amino acids: CASKGQGSYEQYF.

The V call is TRBV7-6, the J call TRBJ2-2; the D gene is possibly TRBD2 (5 bases). The CDR3 contains 12 residues. Per germline, CDR1 SGHVS and CDR2 FNYEAQ. The V gene lost 10 bases and the J gene lost 5 bases, with 11 bases spanning the gap. This CDR3 is CATNSVTGELFF. DNA for the CDR3: TGTGCCACTAATAGCGTTACCGGGGAGCTGTTTTTT.

This clonotype was detected a few times. V usage is TRBV6-1 and J usage is TRBJ2-7; the match to TRBD1 covers 7 bases. The germline gives CDR1 MNHNS, CDR2 SASEGT. The V and J ends lost 5 bases and 3 bases, in that order; junction bases with no gene match: 7. The CDR3 loop spans 14 amino acids. The CDR3 sequence: CASSPPTGNYEQYF. CDR3 in DNA: TGTGCCAGCAGTCCACCGACAGGGAACTACGAGCAGTACTTC.

V usage is TRBV28 and J usage is TRBJ2-2, with a weak D call TRBD2 (7 bases). V was clipped by 3 bases and J by 3 bases, with 11 bases between them. The CDR3 totals 15 residues. Germline CDR1 and CDR2: MDHEN and SYDVKM. The CDR3 DNA sequence: TGTGCCAGCAGTTTGGGGGGGGGCCACACCGGGGAGCTGTTTTTT. As protein: CASSLGGGHTGELFF.

A few counts support this clonotype. One junction end disagrees with the germline gene, perhaps due to a read error. The chain combines TRBV3-1 with TRBJ1-1; tentative D call: TRBD1 (5 bases). CDR1 is LGHDT and CDR2 is YNNKEL in the germline V gene (reference sequence). The CDR3 has 12 amino acids. CDR3 DNA sequence: TGTGCCAGCAGCCAATACGGGGCTGATGCTTTCTTT. This translates into CASSQYGADAFF.

The chain couples TRBV2 to TRBJ1-1; tentative D call: TRBD1 (5 bases). V was cut by 6 bases and J by 5 bases, with 19 bases left in between. This CDR3 has 15 residues. CDR1 is SNHLY and CDR2 is FYNNEI in the germline V gene. Here the CDR3 DNA reads TGTGCCAGCAGCCAAGATTGGAGGGGTGGAACTGAAGCTTTCTTT. Residues: CASSQDWRGGTEAFF.

This clonotype has just a few counts. The chain employs TRBV7-9 and TRBJ2-2; maybe TRBD2 (8 bases). V was cut by 4 bases and J by 2 bases, with 17 bases left in between. The CDR3 length is 17 residues. Germline V CDR1 and CDR2: SEHNR, FQNEAQ (reference sequence). CDR3 in amino acids: CASSSSGGGSNTGELFF. The DNA of the CDR3 is TGTGCCAGCAGCTCTTCGGGAGGGGGCTCCAACACCGGGGAGCTGTTTTTT.

This clonotype was seen at least ten times. The chain joins TRBV5-6 to TRBJ1-2, with D unresolved. V was clipped by 2 bases and J by 5 bases, with 13 bases between them. Germline V lookup: CDR1 SGHDT, CDR2 YYEEEE. The CDR3 is made up of 14 amino acids. The CDR3 nucleotides are TGTGCCAGCAGCTTCACACAGACCTCGTATGGCTACACCTTC. Translation: CASSFTQTSYGYTF.

Regarding this clonotype: A read error may explain this, as a much larger clone is one base away. The chain has TRBV20-1 and TRBJ2-7; D is uncertain. The germline V and J ends were trimmed by 3 bases and 3 bases, with 6 bases remaining between them. The CDR3 is 11 residues long. From germline, CDR1 is DFQATT and CDR2 SNEGSKA (reference sequence). The CDR3 DNA reads TGCAGTGCTAGGTTAGGCTACGAGCAGTACTTC. Protein: CSARLGYEQYF.

DNA for the CDR3: TGTGCCACCAGCAGAGATGGGCGCTCTGGGGCCAACGTCCTGACTTTC. Protein sequence: CATSRDGRSGANVLTF. The J gene is TRBJ2-6, the V gene TRBV15; D unclear. The CDR3 contains 16 residues. Germline V gene sequence: CDR1 LNHNV, CDR2 YYDKDF (reference sequence). Trimming took off 0 bases at V and 0 bases at J, with 6 bases between the two ends.

This clonotype occurred a few times. The chain recombines TRBV7-6 with TRBJ2-2; D is possibly TRBD2 (5 bases). Trimming left V 2 bases short and J 6 bases short, with 19 bases between. Germline V gene sequence: CDR1 SGHVS, CDR2 FNYEAQ. The CDR3 sequence is 17 residues long. The CDR3 region is CASSLYPWRTAPGELFF. In DNA form, the CDR3 reads TGTGCCAGCAGCTTATACCCTTGGCGGACTGCACCCGGGGAGCTGTTTTTT.

This clonotype was found once. This likely reflects a read error, since a far larger clone is one base away. The rearrangement links TRBV10-3 to TRBJ1-1; 10 nucleotides agree with TRBD1. The V gene end was trimmed by 5 bases and the J gene end by 3 bases; junction bases not matched to a gene: 6. Germline assignment: CDR1 ENHRY and CDR2 SYGVKD. CDR3 length equals 15 residues. This chain's CDR3 is CAISPTGGRDTEAFF. CDR3 DNA: TGTGCCATCAGTCCGACAGGGGGCAGGGACACTGAAGCTTTCTTT.

The V call is TRBV29-1, the J call TRBJ1-5; D perhaps matches TRBD1 (5 bases). Trimming took 2 bases from V and 2 from J, leaving 7 bases between them. Germline loops: CDR1 SQVTM, CDR2 ANQGSEA. The CDR3 contains 13 residues. This CDR3 is CSVELGGNQPQHF. The DNA of the CDR3 is TGCAGCGTTGAACTGGGGGGCAATCAGCCCCAGCATTTT.

As for this clonotype: This clone may be a read error of a much larger clone one base away. The V call is TRBV29-1, the J call TRBJ2-5; 8 bases agree with TRBD2. Germline-derived CDR1 and CDR2 are SQVTM and ANQGSEA. With 6 bases clipped from V and 5 bases from J, the junction kept 14 bases outside the gene matches. The CDR3 loop spans 15 amino acids. The CDR3: CSVMGGTRGSETQYF. The CDR3 DNA reads TGCAGCGTCATGGGCGGGACTAGAGGGTCGGAGACCCAGTACTTC.

This clonotype was detected many times. This chain uses TRBV30 with TRBJ2-7, with TRBD2 matching 11 bases. CDR3 length: 14 residues. Losses at the gene ends were 2 bases for V and 4 bases for J; bases not matched to a gene: 4. Germline values: CDR1 GTSNPN, CDR2 SVGIG (reference sequence). The CDR3 loop reads CAWSLTSGSYEQYF. The CDR3 nucleotides read TGTGCCTGGAGTCTAACTAGCGGGAGTTACGAGCAGTACTTC.

There are many counts of this clonotype. The V and J genes are TRBV7-2 and TRBJ2-6; 11 bases fit TRBD1. The trim removed 1 base at V and 4 bases at J, leaving 9 bases unmatched. CDR3 size: 19 residues. Germline V gene data show CDR1 as SGHTA and CDR2 as FQGNSA. CDR3: CASSLGPGTGGMGANVLTF. The CDR3 region has the DNA TGTGCCAGCAGCTTAGGTCCCGGGACAGGGGGTATGGGGGCCAACGTCCTGACTTTC.

This clonotype was observed many times. This rearrangement joins TRBV6-1 to TRBJ1-6; D gene unclear. CDR1 and CDR2 (germline): MNHNS, SASEGT. The V gene lost 1 base and the J gene lost 3 bases, with 10 bases spanning the gap. The CDR3 has 16 amino acids. The CDR3 sequence: CASSEGLGRYNSPLHF. The CDR3 region has the DNA TGTGCCAGCAGTGAAGGTCTAGGTCGCTATAATTCACCCCTCCACTTT.